This TCR beta chain was recovered during a study of cytomegalovirus exposure and HLA in healthy donors. General study points: Several of the most significant clusters were apparently associated with common viral pathogens in a later analysis. Later on, a genetic analysis was performed. It linked a missense variant in DCLRE1C with V- and J-gene trimming of TCR beta. A later analysis associated roughly 15,000 TCR beta sequences with HLA alleles at a 0.05 false discovery rate. Earlier findings revealed that most TCR beta V segments proved productive either about 90% or about 30% of the time.

With regard to this clone: Its antigen is unknown.

This CDR3 contains 15 residues. CDR1 SGHTA and CDR2 FQGNSA come from the germline V gene. V shed 5 bases and J shed 0 bases, with 11 bases lying between them. This PCR relied on a set of 60 Vbeta primers and 13 Jbeta primers. TCRdb's table, derived via immunoSEQ multiplex PCR, lists solely in-frame clones and lacks some. The table has 100,000 to 150,000 clones, roughly 78% seen once. The chain recombines TRBV7-2 with TRBJ1-3; the D gene is possibly TRBD1 (6 bases). The source is a man aged 35 to 55 in good health and CMV-seronegative. The sequencing input was PBMCs. The CDR3 nucleotides read TGTGCCAGCAGCCTACAGGGCTTCTCTGGAAACACCATATATTTT. Translated: CASSLQGFSGNTIYF. The full variable domain, with the rest looked up from reference TRBV7-2 and TRBJ1-3, is GAGVSQSPSNKVTEKGKDVELRCDPISGHTALYWYRQSLGQGLEFLIYFQGNSAPDKSGLPSDRFSAERTGGSVSTLTIQRTQQEDSAVYLCASSLQGFSGNTIYFGEGSWLTVV.